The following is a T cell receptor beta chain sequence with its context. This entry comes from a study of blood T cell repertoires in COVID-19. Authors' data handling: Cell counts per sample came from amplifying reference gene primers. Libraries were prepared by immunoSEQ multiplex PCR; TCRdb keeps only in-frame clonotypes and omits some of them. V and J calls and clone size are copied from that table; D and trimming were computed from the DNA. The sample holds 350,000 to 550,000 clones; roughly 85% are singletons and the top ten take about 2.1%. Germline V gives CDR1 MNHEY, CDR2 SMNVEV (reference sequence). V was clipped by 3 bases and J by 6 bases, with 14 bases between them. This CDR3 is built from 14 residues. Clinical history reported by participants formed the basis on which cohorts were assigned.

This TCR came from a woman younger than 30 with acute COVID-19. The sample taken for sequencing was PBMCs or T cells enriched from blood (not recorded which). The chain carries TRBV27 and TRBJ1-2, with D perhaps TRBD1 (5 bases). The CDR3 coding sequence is TGTGCCAGCAGTTTGAGTTGGCAGGGCGATGGCTACACCTTC. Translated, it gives CASSLSWQGDGYTF.